This T cell receptor beta chain was found in a study of T cells in Graves' hyperthyroidism and ophthalmopathy. TCR beta CDR3 regions were amplified from RNA. The primer set for the first-round RT-PCR of the TCR CDR3 was HTBI. TCRdb passed the multiplex PCR reads through MiXCR, listing each CDR3 protein once. The sample includes 500,000 to 600,000 distinct CDR3 sequences, under 60% of them seen just once. This clonotype was seen once. The germline V gene has CDR1 DFQATT and CDR2 SNEGSKA (reference sequence). Deletions cut 3 bases from V and 1 base from J, with 15 bases between. The CDR3 loop spans 15 amino acids.

The sequence was obtained from a woman in her late teens or twenties with Graves' hyperthyroidism. Specimen: peripheral blood or thyroid tissue (not recorded which). The rearrangement links TRBV20-1 to TRBJ2-5, with D perhaps being TRBD1 or TRBD2 (7 bases each). The CDR3 DNA is TGCAGTGCTAGGGGGAGCGGGACAGTCCAAGAGACCCAGTACTTC. As protein: CSARGSGTVQETQYF.